This T cell receptor (beta chain) originates from a study of blood T cells in healthy people across ages. Study conclusions and caveats: The donors' CMV status was not determined, possibly confounding changes in expanded clonotypes.

Sample-barcoded 5' priming and a J-beta primer mix drove a second PCR of roughly 7 to 11 cycles. MiXCR was run by TCRdb on the 5' RACE reads, yielding one entry per CDR3 protein. Of approximately 900,000 distinct CDR3 sequences listed, about 29% are singletons. Comment on this clonotype: As yet, its antigen is unknown. This may stem from a read error, because a much larger clone lies one nucleotide away.

Researchers collected ten milliliters of peripheral blood from every single donor. The same specimen was also included in a second study, on T cells of mothers and their children. That study reports: Every microgram of extracted RNA entered cDNA synthesis, around 1.6 ug per 15 ul.

The sequenced material came from blood. The sequence derives from a woman aged 40 to 50 in good health.

CDR3 sequence: CAFSERQGDEKLFF. The CDR3 DNA sequence: TGTGCCTTCAGTGAGAGACAGGGAGATGAAAAACTGTTTTTT. This sequence joins TRBV10-3 and TRBJ1-4; 7 nucleotides agree with TRBD1. Germline V gene sequence: CDR1 ENHRY, CDR2 SYGVKD. This CDR3 is 14 amino acids long.